The T cell receptor beta chain described here comes from a study of T cell repertoires in cytomegalovirus infection. Study details: Public TCR beta signature analysis indicated the presence of both CMV infection and matching HLA type. Study-level points and caveats: The study identified carriers of CMV plus the relevant HLA from cumulative public TCR beta family frequency. The ex vivo response showed dominance by HLA-C-restricted CMV-specific TCR beta clonotypes.

This clonotype was observed many times. Its antigen is unidentified. V shed 4 bases, J shed 6 bases, and the junction held 2 bases outside the gene matches. CDR1 is SGHTA, CDR2 FQGNSA, per germline. The length of the CDR3 is 12 residues. TCRdb analysed the reads with MiXCR anew, one entry per CDR3 protein. The sample contains almost 300,000 distinct CDR3 sequences, 9.6% of which appear only once. The sample was PBMCs. The V gene is TRBV7-2, the J gene TRBJ1-2, with 7 bases lining up with TRBD1. This TCR derives from a human donor in good health (CMV status not recorded). Some clones in this sample may be carry-over from other donors' samples. The CDR3 coding sequence is TGTGCCAGCAGCTCAGGGGGACATGGCTACACCTTC. Protein product: CASSSGGHGYTF.